The clone carrying this T cell receptor beta chain was observed a single time. Its antigen is not known. Some clones are missing from TCRdb's copy, which holds only in-frame ones; the method was immunoSEQ multiplex PCR. The data show 950,000 to 1,200,000 clones, approximately 77% seen once. Trimming removed 5 bases at V and 0 bases at J, with 10 bases between. This CDR3 has 15 residues. Germline CDR1 reads LNHDA; CDR2 reads SQIVND (reference sequence). The sample comes from a study of shared clonotypes between healthy human individuals. Overall study results and limits: Only blood samples were collected, and tissue repertoires likely differ.

The donors, healthy adults who were HIV-negative, had experienced no recent acute infections or vaccinations. Material for sequencing was memory CD4+ T cells from PBMCs. The subset was: CD45RA-negative fraction. The source of this sequence is a man between 18 and 29 years old in good health. Some clones in this sample may be carry-over from other donors' samples. The V gene is TRBV19, the J gene TRBJ1-4, with D possibly TRBD1 on 6 matching bases. CDR3 in DNA: TGTGCCAGTAGTCTCCCAGGGGCAACTAATGAAAAACTGTTTTTT. Protein sequence: CASSLPGATNEKLFF. Complete variable domain (other parts from reference TRBV19 and TRBJ1-4): DGGITQSPKYLFRKEGQNVTLSCEQNLNHDAMYWYRQDPGQGLRLIYYSQIVNDFQKGDIAEGYSVSREKKESFPLTVTSAQKNPTAFYLCASSLPGATNEKLFFGSGTQLSVL.